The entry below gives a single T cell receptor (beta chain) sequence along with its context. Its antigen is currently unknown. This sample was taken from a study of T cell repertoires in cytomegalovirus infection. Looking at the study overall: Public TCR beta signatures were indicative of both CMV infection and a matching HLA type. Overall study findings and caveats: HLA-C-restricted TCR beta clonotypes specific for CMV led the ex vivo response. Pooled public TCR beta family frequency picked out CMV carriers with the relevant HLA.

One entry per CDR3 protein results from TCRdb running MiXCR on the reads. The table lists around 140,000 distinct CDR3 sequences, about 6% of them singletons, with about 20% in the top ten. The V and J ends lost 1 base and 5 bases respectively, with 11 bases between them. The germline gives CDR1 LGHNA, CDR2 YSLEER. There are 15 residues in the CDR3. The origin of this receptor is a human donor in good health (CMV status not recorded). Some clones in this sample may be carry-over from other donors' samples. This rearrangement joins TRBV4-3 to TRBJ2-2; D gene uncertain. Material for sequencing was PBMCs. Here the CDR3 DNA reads TGCGCCAGCAGCCAAGGGGTGGGATGGACCGGGGAGCTGTTTTTT. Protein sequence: CASSQGVGWTGELFF.